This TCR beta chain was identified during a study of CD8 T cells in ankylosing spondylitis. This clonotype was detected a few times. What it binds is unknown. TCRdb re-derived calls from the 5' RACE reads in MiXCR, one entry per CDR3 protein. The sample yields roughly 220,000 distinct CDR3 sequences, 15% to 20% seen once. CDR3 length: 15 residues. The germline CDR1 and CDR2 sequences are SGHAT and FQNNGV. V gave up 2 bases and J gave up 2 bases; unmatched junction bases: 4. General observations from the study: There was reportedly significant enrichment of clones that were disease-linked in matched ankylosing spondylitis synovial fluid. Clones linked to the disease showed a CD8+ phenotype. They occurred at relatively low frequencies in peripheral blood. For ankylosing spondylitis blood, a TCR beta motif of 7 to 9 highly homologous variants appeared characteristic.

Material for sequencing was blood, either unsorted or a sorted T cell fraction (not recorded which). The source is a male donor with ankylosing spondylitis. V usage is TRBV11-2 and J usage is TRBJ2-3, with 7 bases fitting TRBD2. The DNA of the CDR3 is TGTGCCAGCAGCTTACAGGGAGGGCCCACAGATACGCAGTATTTT. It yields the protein CASSLQGGPTDTQYF.